This TCR beta chain was identified during a study of control samples from healthy donors and cancer patients. Only in-frame clones appear in the TCRdb table, and some are missing; sequencing was by immunoSEQ multiplex PCR. The sample has about 61,000 clones; roughly 90% are singletons. The germline V gene encodes CDR1 LGHDT and CDR2 YNNKEL (reference sequence). Trimming pared 0 bases from V and 8 bases from J, leaving 7 bases between. The CDR3 is 12 residues long. The sample taken for sequencing was PBMCs. The gene calls are TRBV3-1 (or the pseudogene TRBV3-2) and TRBJ1-1; D call uncertain. This TCR came from a man aged 55 to 70 with colorectal cancer. CDR3: CASSQDQREAFF. CDR3 nucleotides: TGTGCCAGCAGCCAAGATCAACGCGAAGCTTTCTTT.